This T cell receptor (beta chain) derives from a study of early T cells in non-severe SARS-CoV-2 infection. Via MiXCR, TCRdb re-called the 5' RACE reads, giving one row per CDR3 protein. The profile shows roughly 60,000 distinct CDR3 sequences, 7% to 8% of them singletons. Broader study findings: Missing private and CD4 specificities, VDJdb matching favored anti-spike CD8 responses.

Germline CDR1 DFQATT, CDR2 SNEGSKA (reference sequence). The CDR3 length is 14 residues. J gave up 7 bases and V 1 base, and 7 bases lay outside the gene matches. This clonotype was found many times. The antigen remains unidentified. Sequenced input: whole blood. This chain uses TRBV20-1 with TRBJ2-1; 7 nucleotides agree with TRBD2. The clonotype originates from an adult who was a healthcare worker with PCR-confirmed SARS-CoV-2 infection or an uninfected control (not recorded which). CDR3 loop: CSARAGTMGNEQFF. The CDR3, as DNA: TGCAGTGCTAGAGCCGGGACTATGGGGAATGAGCAGTTCTTC.